These T cell receptor beta chains were read from a single sample in a study of cytomegalovirus exposure and HLA in healthy donors. Repertoires were generated with immunoSEQ multiplex PCR, while TCRdb's copy carries only in-frame clones and drops some. The repertoire holds about 180,000 clones, with around 75% as singletons. Sample: PBMCs. All receptors derive from a male donor in good health and CMV-seronegative. CDR3s include the opening cysteine and the closing phenylalanine or tryptophan. D genes are given only for firm matches. Not all rows give a size; the values are once, few, many and, for expanded clones, a class.

J gene: TRBJ2-7; clone size: -; V gene: TRBV28; D gene: -; CDR3 DNA: TGTGCCAGCAGTCGGGGGCGGGGGATTCGGGACGAGCAGTACTTC; CDR3 protein: CASSRGRGIRDEQYF
J gene: TRBJ2-3; clone size: -; V gene: TRBV10-1; D gene: TRBD2; CDR3 DNA: TGCGCCAGCAGTGAGAGGGGAGGGGATACGCAGTATTTT; CDR3 protein: CASSERGGDTQYF
J gene: TRBJ1-2; clone size: few; V gene: TRBV7-9; D gene: -; CDR3 DNA: TGTGCCAGCAGCTTACCCGGGACCGGGAGACGCTATGGCTACACCTTC; CDR3 protein: CASSLPGTGRRYGYTF
J gene: TRBJ1-1; clone size: -; V gene: TRBV6-5; D gene: TRBD1; CDR3 DNA: TGTGCCAGCAGTTCGGACAGGGGGAATCTGGGAGCTTTCTTT; CDR3 protein: CASSSDRGNLGAFF
J gene: TRBJ2-1; clone size: -; V gene: TRBV2; D gene: -; CDR3 DNA: TGTGCCAGCAGGGACCGGGACACTGATGAGCAGTTCTTC; CDR3 protein: CASRDRDTDEQFF
J gene: TRBJ2-7; clone size: -; V gene: TRBV18; D gene: TRBD1; CDR3 DNA: TGTGCCAGCTCACGGGACAGGGGGACCCCCTACGAGCAGTACTTC; CDR3 protein: CASSRDRGTPYEQYF
J gene: TRBJ2-5; clone size: -; V gene: TRBV11-3; D gene: -; CDR3 DNA: TGTGCCAGCAGCTTAGGTTCCTCCGGAGAGGCTGAGACCCAGTACTTC; CDR3 protein: CASSLGSSGEAETQYF
J gene: TRBJ1-3; clone size: -; V gene: TRBV5-1; D gene: -; CDR3 DNA: TGCGCCAGCAGCTTGGGGCAGGGGACTGGAAACACCATATATTTT; CDR3 protein: CASSLGQGTGNTIYF
J gene: TRBJ2-7; clone size: -; V gene: TRBV6-5; D gene: TRBD2; CDR3 DNA: TGTGCCAGCAGTCGTACGGGGGGTAGGGGCTACGAGCAGTACTTC; CDR3 protein: CASSRTGGRGYEQYF
J gene: TRBJ1-2; clone size: -; V gene: TRBV29-1; D gene: TRBD1; CDR3 DNA: TGCAGCGTGCGGGGACAGAGATACTATGGCTACACCTTC; CDR3 protein: CSVRGQRYYGYTF
J gene: TRBJ2-7; clone size: -; V gene: TRBV4-3; D gene: -; CDR3 DNA: TGCGCCAGCAGCCAGCACCGAGGGCAGTCCTACGAGCAGTACTTC; CDR3 protein: CASSQHRGQSYEQYF
J gene: TRBJ2-7; clone size: -; V gene: TRBV28; D gene: -; CDR3 DNA: TGTGCCAGCTGTGACCCCAGGGGCGAGCAGTACTTC; CDR3 protein: CASCDPRGEQYF
J gene: TRBJ2-1; clone size: -; V gene: TRBV6-5; D gene: TRBD1; CDR3 DNA: TGTGCCAGCAGGACAGGGGTCCTATACAATGAGCAGTTCTTC; CDR3 protein: CASRTGVLYNEQFF
J gene: TRBJ2-2; clone size: -; V gene: TRBV27; D gene: -; CDR3 DNA: TGTGCCAGCAGTTTATACGGGGATAACACCGGGGAGCTGTTTTTT; CDR3 protein: CASSLYGDNTGELFF
J gene: TRBJ1-1; clone size: -; V gene: TRBV19; D gene: -; CDR3 DNA: TGTGCCAGTAGGCGCTCGGGGGGGACTGAAGCTTTCTTT; CDR3 protein: CASRRSGGTEAFF
J gene: TRBJ2-6; clone size: -; V gene: TRBV5-4; D gene: -; CDR3 DNA: TGTGCCAGCAGCTTAGGGGGATTGTCTGGGGCCAACGTCCTGACTTTC; CDR3 protein: CASSLGGLSGANVLTF
J gene: TRBJ1-2; clone size: -; V gene: TRBV11-2; D gene: TRBD1; CDR3 DNA: TGTGCCAGCAGCTTAGCCCCGGGACAGGGGGCAGTTGGCTACACCTTC; CDR3 protein: CASSLAPGQGAVGYTF
J gene: TRBJ1-1; clone size: -; V gene: TRBV28; D gene: TRBD1; CDR3 DNA: TGTGCCAGCAGTTCCCTTGGGACAGTGAACACTGAAGCTTTCTTT; CDR3 protein: CASSSLGTVNTEAFF
J gene: TRBJ2-7; clone size: -; V gene: TRBV28; D gene: TRBD2; CDR3 DNA: TGTGCCAGCAGTTACGGACTAGCGGGACCTTACGAGCAGTACTTC; CDR3 protein: CASSYGLAGPYEQYF
J gene: TRBJ2-5; clone size: few; V gene: TRBV20-1; D gene: -; CDR3 DNA: TGCAGTGCTTCTCAAGAGACCCAGTACTTC; CDR3 protein: CSASQETQYF
J gene: TRBJ2-7; clone size: -; V gene: TRBV10-3; D gene: -; CDR3 DNA: TGTGCCATCAGTGCCCTTTCCATTACCGACAGGGAGGCGAAGGAGCAGTACTTC; CDR3 protein: CAISALSITDREAKEQYF